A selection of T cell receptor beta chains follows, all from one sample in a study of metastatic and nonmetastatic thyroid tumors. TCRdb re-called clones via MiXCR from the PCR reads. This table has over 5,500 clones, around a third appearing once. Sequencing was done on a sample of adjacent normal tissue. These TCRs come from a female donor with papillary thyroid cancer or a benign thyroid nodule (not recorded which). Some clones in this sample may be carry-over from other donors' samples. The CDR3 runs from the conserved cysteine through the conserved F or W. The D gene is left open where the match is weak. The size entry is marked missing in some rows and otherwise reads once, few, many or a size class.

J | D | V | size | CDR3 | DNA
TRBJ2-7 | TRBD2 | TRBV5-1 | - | CASTSGLEQYF | TGCGCCAGTACTAGCGGCCTTGAGCAGTACTTC
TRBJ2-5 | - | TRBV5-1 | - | CASSLGPNLSETQYF | TGCGCCAGCAGCTTGGGGCCTAATTTGTCAGAGACCCAGTACTTC
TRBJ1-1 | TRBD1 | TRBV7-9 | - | CASSLGQGDTEAFF | TGTGCCAGCAGCCTCGGACAGGGCGACACTGAAGCTTTCTTT
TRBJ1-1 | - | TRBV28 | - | CASSFTTVNTEAFF | TGTGCCAGCAGTTTCACGACAGTTAACACTGAAGCTTTCTTT
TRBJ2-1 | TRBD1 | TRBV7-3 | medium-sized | CASSLSGTVDEQFF | TGTGCCAGCAGCTTGTCCGGGACAGTCGATGAGCAGTTCTTC
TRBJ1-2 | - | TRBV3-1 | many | CASSQGYRADNYGYTF | TGTGCCAGCAGCCAAGGATACAGGGCTGATAACTATGGCTACACCTTC
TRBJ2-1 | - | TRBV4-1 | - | CASSIRGINEQFF | TGCGCCAGCAGCATTCGAGGGATCAATGAGCAGTTCTTC
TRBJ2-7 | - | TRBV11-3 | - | CASGGHSSYEQYF | TGTGCCAGCGGTGGGCACTCTTCCTACGAGCAGTACTTC
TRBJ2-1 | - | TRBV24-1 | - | CATSGFRAGSYNEQFF | TGTGCCACCAGCGGGTTCAGGGCCGGCTCCTACAATGAGCAGTTCTTC
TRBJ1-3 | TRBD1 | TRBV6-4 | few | CASISQGAGGNTIYF | TGTGCCAGCATCTCACAGGGGGCTGGAGGAAACACCATATATTTT
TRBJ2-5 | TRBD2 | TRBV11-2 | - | CASSLIPAGGQETQYF | TGTGCCAGCAGCCTTATACCAGCGGGGGGACAAGAGACCCAGTACTTC
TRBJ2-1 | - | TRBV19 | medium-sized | CASSIGGGALGNEQFF | TGTGCCAGTAGTATAGGAGGGGGGGCCCTCGGGAATGAGCAGTTCTTC
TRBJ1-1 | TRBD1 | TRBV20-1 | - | CSARRGQGTNTEAFF | TGCAGTGCTAGACGGGGACAGGGAACGAACACTGAAGCTTTCTTT
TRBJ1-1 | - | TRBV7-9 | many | CASSLAEGLKTEAFF | TGTGCCAGCAGCTTAGCGGAGGGGCTAAAAACTGAAGCTTTCTTT
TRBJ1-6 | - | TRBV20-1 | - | CSTIRGLPSAYNSPLHF | TGCAGTACTATTAGGGGACTTCCGAGCGCCTATAATTCACCCCTCCACTTT
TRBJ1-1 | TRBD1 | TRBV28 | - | CASNSIRQGVYSTEAFF | TGTGCCAGCAACAGCATCCGACAGGGGGTGTATAGCACTGAAGCTTTCTTT
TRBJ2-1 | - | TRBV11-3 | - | CASSLGPCIYNEQFF | TGTGCCAGTAGCTTAGGTCCCTGCATATACAATGAGCAGTTCTTC
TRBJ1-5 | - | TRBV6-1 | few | CASSEALGHPQHF | TGTGCCAGCAGTGAAGCCCTGGGTCATCCCCAGCATTTT
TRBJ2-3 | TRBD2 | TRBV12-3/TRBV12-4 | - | CASSPERGGDTQYF | TGTGCCAGCAGTCCTGAGCGGGGGGGAGATACGCAGTATTTT
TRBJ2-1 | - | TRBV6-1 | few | CASSLGAGSNEQFF | TGTGCCAGCAGTTTAGGGGCAGGGAGCAATGAGCAGTTCTTC
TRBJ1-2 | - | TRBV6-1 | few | CAATGQDYGYTF | TGTGCCGCAACAGGTCAGGACTATGGCTACACCTTC
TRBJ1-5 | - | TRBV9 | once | CASSCRGGGNQPQHF | TGTGCCAGCAGCTGCCGGGGGGGTGGCAATCAGCCCCAGCATTTT
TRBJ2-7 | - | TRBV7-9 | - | CASSFAPGVGEQYF | TGTGCCAGCAGCTTCGCGCCAGGGGTGGGCGAGCAGTACTTC
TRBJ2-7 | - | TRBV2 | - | CDSSVPPKANEQYF | TGTGACAGCAGTGTCCCACCAAAGGCCAACGAGCAGTACTTC
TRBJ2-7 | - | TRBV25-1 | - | CASTTDGSYEQYF | TGTGCCAGCACGACGGACGGGTCCTACGAGCAGTACTTC
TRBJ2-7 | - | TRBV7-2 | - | CASSSNGVYEQYF | TGTGCCAGCAGCTCGAATGGAGTCTACGAGCAGTACTTC
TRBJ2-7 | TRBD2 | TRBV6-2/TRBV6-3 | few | CASSFGTSGSLIEQYF | TGTGCCAGCAGTTTCGGGACTAGCGGGAGTCTGATCGAGCAGTACTTC
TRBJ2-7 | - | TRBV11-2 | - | CASSHEPGPSYEQYF | TGTGCCAGCAGCCATGAACCGGGACCCTCCTACGAGCAGTACTTC